What follows are 17 T cell receptor beta chains derived from one specimen sequenced in a study of response to subunit inactivated influenza vaccine. From the RT-PCR reads, TCRdb called clonotypes with MiXCR, one entry per CDR3 protein. The sample lists some 500,000 distinct CDR3 sequences; less than 30% were seen once. Sequenced here: CD4+ T cells sorted from PBMCs, sampled 5 to 6 days after vaccination. These receptors originate from a man between 45 and 60 years old who received an inactivated influenza vaccine.

V and J are TRBV3-1 and TRBJ1-1, with TRBD1 as a possible D gene (6 bases). Germline V gives CDR1 LGHDT, CDR2 YNNKEL (reference sequence). V was shortened by 2 bases and J by 8 bases, with 12 bases between the two germline ends. The CDR3 has 13 amino acids. The CDR3 DNA is TGTGCCAGCAGCCAAAAGCAGGGGAAGGAAGCTTTCTTT. This encodes CASSQKQGKEAFF.

The genes are TRBV29-1 and TRBJ2-1, with D perhaps matching TRBD2 (6 bases). CDR1 and CDR2 (germline): SQVTM, ANQGSEA. Trimming pared 2 bases from V and 0 bases from J, leaving 17 bases between. CDR3 length: 17 residues. The DNA of the CDR3 is TGCAGCGTTGAAAGAGTGTGGGAGGCGAGCTCCTACAATGAGCAGTTCTTC. Translation: CSVERVWEASSYNEQFF.

V usage is TRBV4-1 and J usage is TRBJ2-1, with TRBD1 matching 7 bases. The CDR3 totals 13 residues. With V trimmed by 8 bases and J by 8 bases, 9 bases remained unmatched. Germline CDR1 is MGHRA and CDR2 is YSYEKL. CDR3: CASGDRVWDEQFF. CDR3 bases: TGCGCCAGCGGAGACAGGGTATGGGATGAGCAGTTCTTC.

About this clonotype itself: One end of the junction fails to match germline, which may point to a read error. The J gene is TRBJ1-2, the V gene TRBV10-3, with TRBD1 as a possible D gene (5 bases). CDR1 is ENHRY, CDR2 SYGVKD, per germline. The CDR3 is 14 amino acids. CDR3 residues: CAISESRTSYDYTF. The CDR3, as DNA: TGTGCCATCAGTGAGTCGAGGACATCGTATGACTACACCTTC.

This clonotype was counted a few times. The gene calls are TRBV11-2 and TRBJ1-1, with 7 bases that match TRBD1. The V and J ends lost 6 bases and 5 bases, in that order; junction bases with no gene match: 6. Per the germline V gene, CDR1 is SGHAT and CDR2 is FQNNGV. CDR3 length equals 13 residues. For the CDR3, the DNA is TGTGCCAGCAGTTGGCAGGGGGAGACTGAAGCTTTCTTT. It translates to CASSWQGETEAFF.

This sequence joins TRBV9 and TRBJ2-3, with D possibly being TRBD2 (6 bases). Germline V CDR1 and CDR2: SGDLS, YYNGEE. This CDR3 spans 14 amino acids. V lost 2 bases to trimming and J lost 0 bases, with 7 bases between them. The CDR3 is CASSVGTSTDTQYF. CDR3 DNA sequence: TGTGCCAGCAGCGTGGGGACTAGCACAGATACGCAGTATTTT.

The CDR3 DNA follows: TGCGCCAGCAGCAGAAGGGGACAGGGTGTGAGTCCAGATACGCAGTATTTT. Translation gives CASSRRGQGVSPDTQYF. V is TRBV5-1 and J is TRBJ2-3; 9 bases align to TRBD1. V was pared by 4 bases and J by 4 bases, with 13 bases of the junction left unmatched. Germline values: CDR1 SGHRS, CDR2 YFSETQ. The CDR3 covers 17 residues.

This clonotype showed up just once. This chain links TRBV6-5 with TRBJ2-5, with D unclear. V shed 0 bases and J shed 1 base, with 6 bases lying between them. The CDR3 is 14 amino acids. Germline V gene lookup returns CDR1 MNHEY and CDR2 SVGAGI. The CDR3 DNA sequence: TGTGCCAGCAGTTACTCGACGGGCCAAGAGACCCAGTACTTC. Its protein product is CASSYSTGQETQYF.

This chain joins TRBV12-3 or TRBV12-4 and TRBJ1-1; no clear D gene. The CDR3 is 13 amino acids. The germline V and J ends were trimmed by 6 bases and 4 bases, with 12 bases remaining between them. The CDR3 DNA reads TGTGCCAGCAGCCGACCTTGGGGCACTGAAGCTTTCTTT. It is translated as CASSRPWGTEAFF.

This clonotype showed up just a few times. This chain joins TRBV10-3 and TRBJ1-1; perhaps TRBD1 as D (5 bases). The germline V and J ends were trimmed by 0 bases and 4 bases, with 12 bases remaining between them. The CDR3 is 15 amino acids. CDR1 and CDR2 (germline): ENHRY, SYGVKD. The DNA for the CDR3 is TGTGCCATCAGTGAGTCGCGGGGGACGGCCACTGAAGCTTTCTTT. This sequence encodes CAISESRGTATEAFF.

The chain uses TRBV5-1 and TRBJ2-2; D is perhaps TRBD1 or TRBD2 (5 bases each). This CDR3 is 16 amino acids long. CDR1 is SGHRS, CDR2 YFSETQ, per germline. The V end was cut by 4 bases, the J end by 3 bases, with 16 bases between. The CDR3 loop reads CASSLGRRGHTGELFF. CDR3 sequence (DNA): TGCGCCAGCAGCCTGGGACGGAGAGGGCACACCGGGGAGCTGTTTTTT.

This clonotype has a count of ten or more. This rearrangement joins TRBV5-4 to TRBJ2-1; 8 bases match TRBD2. The germline V gene has CDR1 SGHNT and CDR2 YYREEE (reference sequence). The junction had 3 bases not matched to a gene; V was cut back by 4 bases and J by 6 bases. This CDR3 is built from 13 residues. In DNA, the CDR3 is TGTGCCAGCAGCCCGACTAGCGTCAATGAGCAGTTCTTC. Translating it yields CASSPTSVNEQFF. Based on the CDR3 plus reference TRBV5-4 and TRBJ2-1, the full variable domain is ETGVTQSPTHLIKTRGQQVTLRCSSQSGHNTVSWYQQALGQGPQFIFQYYREEENGRGNFPPRFSGLQFPNYSSELNVNALELDDSALYLCASSPTSVNEQFFGPGTRLTVL.

V is TRBV5-1 and J is TRBJ2-1, with no clear D. CDR1 is SGHRS, CDR2 YFSETQ, per germline. The CDR3 loop spans 17 amino acids. With 0 bases removed from V and 8 bases from J, the gap between germline ends came to 21 bases. The CDR3 region has the DNA TGCGCCAGCAGCTTGGACATTACCGGGCCAACGGCGCATGAGCAGTTCTTC. Translated, it gives CASSLDITGPTAHEQFF.

This chain connects TRBV7-2 to TRBJ2-4; 8 bases fit TRBD1. The V and J ends lost 1 base and 7 bases, in that order; junction bases with no gene match: 12. This CDR3 is 17 amino acids long. CDR1 and CDR2 (germline): SGHTA, FQGNSA. CDR3 sequence reads: CASSLEGTGAPGNIQYF. The CDR3 coding sequence is TGTGCCAGCAGCTTAGAAGGGACAGGCGCCCCGGGCAACATTCAGTACTTC.

The CDR3: CASSKDSGSSYNEQFF. CDR3 in DNA: TGCGCCAGCAGCAAGGATAGCGGGAGCTCCTACAATGAGCAGTTCTTC. The rearrangement links TRBV5-1 to TRBJ2-1, with 9 bases that match TRBD2. The germline CDR1 and CDR2 sequences are SGHRS and YFSETQ. The length of the CDR3 is 16 residues. The V and J ends lost 4 bases and 0 bases, in that order; junction bases with no gene match: 5.

This clonotype was counted between two and nine times. J is TRBJ2-5 and V is TRBV11-2; the D call may be TRBD1 or TRBD2 (5 bases each). Between the trimmed V and J ends, which lost 4 bases and 6 bases, there was a span of 15 bases. Per the germline V gene, CDR1 is SGHAT and CDR2 is FQNNGV. The CDR3 has 14 residues. The CDR3 loop reads CASSSSRGPKTQYF. DNA for the CDR3: TGTGCCAGCAGCTCCTCTCGGGGCCCCAAGACCCAGTACTTC.

V usage is TRBV6-1 and J usage is TRBJ2-1, with 12 nucleotides matching TRBD2. Germline values: CDR1 MNHNS, CDR2 SASEGT. The CDR3 runs 14 residues. Trimming at V came to 7 bases and at J to 3 bases, leaving 1 base not matched to a gene. The chain's CDR3 is CASTTSGSYNEQFF. The CDR3 region has the DNA TGTGCCAGCACGACTAGCGGGAGCTACAATGAGCAGTTCTTC.